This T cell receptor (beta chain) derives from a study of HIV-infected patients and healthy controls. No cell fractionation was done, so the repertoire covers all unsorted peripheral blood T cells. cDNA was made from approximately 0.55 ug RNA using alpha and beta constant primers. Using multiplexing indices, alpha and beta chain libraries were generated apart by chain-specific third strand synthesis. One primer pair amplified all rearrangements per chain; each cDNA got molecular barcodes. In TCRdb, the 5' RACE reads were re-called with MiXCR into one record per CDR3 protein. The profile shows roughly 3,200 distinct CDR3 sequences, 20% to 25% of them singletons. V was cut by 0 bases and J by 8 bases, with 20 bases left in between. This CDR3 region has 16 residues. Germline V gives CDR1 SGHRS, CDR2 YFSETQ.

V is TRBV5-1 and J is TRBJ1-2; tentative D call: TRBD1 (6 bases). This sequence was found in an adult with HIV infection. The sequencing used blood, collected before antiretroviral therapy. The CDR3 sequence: CASSLASVGPGGGYTF. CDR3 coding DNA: TGCGCCAGCAGCTTGGCGTCGGTTGGTCCCGGGGGCGGCTACACCTTC.